This record covers a single T cell receptor beta chain. The antigen is not known. The trim removed 6 bases at V and 2 bases at J, leaving 5 bases unmatched. The length of the CDR3 is 16 residues. CDR1 and CDR2 (germline): DFQATT, SNEGSKA (reference sequence). TCRdb fed the reads into MiXCR, producing one record per CDR3 protein. The sample consists of 600,000 to 800,000 distinct CDR3 sequences, 24% of them appearing once. This sample was included in a study of T cell repertoires in cytomegalovirus infection. Overall study findings and caveats: The ex vivo response was dominated by HLA-C-restricted CMV-specific TCR beta clonotypes.

The source of this sequence is a human donor in good health (CMV status not recorded). Some clones in this sample may be carry-over from other donors' samples. The genes are TRBV20-1 and TRBJ2-1; 15 nucleotides agree with TRBD2. The specimen was CD8+ T cells from PBMCs. Here the CDR3 reads CSARTSGGATYNEQFF. CDR3 bases: TGCAGTGCCAGGACTAGCGGGGGGGCAACCTACAATGAGCAGTTCTTC.